The present T cell receptor beta chain was sequenced within a study of blood T cell repertoires in COVID-19. CDR1 is GTSNPN, CDR2 SVGIG, per germline (reference sequence). V lost 1 base, J lost 8 bases, and 11 bases lay in between. CDR3 size: 12 residues. Produced via immunoSEQ multiplex PCR; TCRdb's table is partial and in-frame only. The sample includes 150,000 to 200,000 clones, roughly three quarters of them seen just once. Sample: PBMCs or T cells enriched from blood (not recorded which). The chain carries TRBV30 and TRBJ1-1; D may be TRBD1 (5 bases). This receptor was obtained from a man aged 55-75 years who had been exposed to COVID-19. The CDR3 protein is CAWSASWGEAFF. For the CDR3, the DNA is TGTGCCTGGAGTGCCTCTTGGGGCGAAGCTTTCTTT.